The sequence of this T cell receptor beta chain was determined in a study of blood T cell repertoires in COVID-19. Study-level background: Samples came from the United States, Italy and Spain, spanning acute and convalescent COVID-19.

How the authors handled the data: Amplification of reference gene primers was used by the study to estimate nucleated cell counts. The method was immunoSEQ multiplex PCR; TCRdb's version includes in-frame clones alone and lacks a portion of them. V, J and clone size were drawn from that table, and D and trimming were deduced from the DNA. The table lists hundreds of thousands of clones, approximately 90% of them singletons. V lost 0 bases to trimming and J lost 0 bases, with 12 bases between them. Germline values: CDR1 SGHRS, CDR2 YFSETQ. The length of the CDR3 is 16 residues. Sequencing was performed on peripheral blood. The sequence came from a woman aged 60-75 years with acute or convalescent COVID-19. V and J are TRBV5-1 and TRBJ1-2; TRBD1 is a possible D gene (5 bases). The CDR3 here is CASSLARVGTNYGYTF. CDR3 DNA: TGCGCCAGCAGCTTGGCCAGGGTGGGGACTAACTATGGCTACACCTTC.